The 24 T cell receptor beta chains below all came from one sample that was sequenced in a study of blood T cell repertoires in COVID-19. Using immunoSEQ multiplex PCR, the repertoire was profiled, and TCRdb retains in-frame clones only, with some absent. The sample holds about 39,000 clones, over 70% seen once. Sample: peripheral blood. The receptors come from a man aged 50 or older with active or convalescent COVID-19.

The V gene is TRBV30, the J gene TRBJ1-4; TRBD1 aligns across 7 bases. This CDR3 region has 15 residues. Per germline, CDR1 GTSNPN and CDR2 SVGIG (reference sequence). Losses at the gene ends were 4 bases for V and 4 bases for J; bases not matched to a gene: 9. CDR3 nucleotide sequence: TGTGCCTGGACGTATACAGGGGCGGGTAATGAAAAACTGTTTTTT. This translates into CAWTYTGAGNEKLFF.

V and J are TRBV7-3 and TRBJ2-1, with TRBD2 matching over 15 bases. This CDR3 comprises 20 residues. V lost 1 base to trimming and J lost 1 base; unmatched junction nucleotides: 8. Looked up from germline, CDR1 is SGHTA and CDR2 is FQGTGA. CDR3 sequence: CASSLIRTSGRASSYNEQFF. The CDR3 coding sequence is TGTGCCAGCAGCTTAATAAGGACTAGCGGGAGGGCCTCGTCCTACAATGAGCAGTTCTTC.

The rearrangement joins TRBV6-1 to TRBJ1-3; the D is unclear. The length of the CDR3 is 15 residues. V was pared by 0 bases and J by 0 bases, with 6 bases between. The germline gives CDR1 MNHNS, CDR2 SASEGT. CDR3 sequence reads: CASSEAMSSGNTIYF. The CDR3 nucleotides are TGTGCCAGCAGTGAAGCTATGAGCTCTGGAAACACCATATATTTT.

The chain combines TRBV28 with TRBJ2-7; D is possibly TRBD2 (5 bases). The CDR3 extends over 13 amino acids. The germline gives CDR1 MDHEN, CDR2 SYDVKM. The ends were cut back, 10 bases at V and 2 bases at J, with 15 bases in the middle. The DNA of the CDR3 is TGTGCCATCTCGAGGGAGTTCCCCTACGAGCAGTACTTC. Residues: CAISREFPYEQYF.

CDR3 DNA: TGCAGTGCTAGTCCCGGACAGGGGGCTAGTTATGGCTACACCTTC. Its protein product is CSASPGQGASYGYTF. The chain has TRBV20-1 and TRBJ1-2, with 11 bases matching TRBD1. The CDR3 has 15 amino acids. CDR1 and CDR2 (germline): DFQATT, SNEGSKA (reference sequence). V trimming: 3 bases; J trimming: 5 bases; junction bases outside the gene matches: 8.

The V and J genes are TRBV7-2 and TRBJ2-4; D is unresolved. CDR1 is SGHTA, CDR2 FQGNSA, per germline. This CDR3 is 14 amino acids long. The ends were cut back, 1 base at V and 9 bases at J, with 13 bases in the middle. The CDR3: CASSLGQDVGIQYF. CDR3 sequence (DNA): TGTGCCAGCAGCTTAGGGCAGGATGTTGGCATTCAGTACTTC.

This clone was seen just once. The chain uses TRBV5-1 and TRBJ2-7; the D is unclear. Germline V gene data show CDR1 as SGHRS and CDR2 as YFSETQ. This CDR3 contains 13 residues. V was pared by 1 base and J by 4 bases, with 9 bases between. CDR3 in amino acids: CASSLSTGYEQYV. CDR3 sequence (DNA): TGCGCCAGCAGCTTGTCCACCGGGTACGAGCAGTACGTC.

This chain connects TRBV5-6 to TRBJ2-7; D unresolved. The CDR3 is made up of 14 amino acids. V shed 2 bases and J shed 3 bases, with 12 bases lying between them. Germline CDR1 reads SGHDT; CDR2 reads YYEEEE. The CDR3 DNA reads TGTGCCAGCAGCTTTCGAGGTAGGAGCTACGAGCAGTACTTC. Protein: CASSFRGRSYEQYF.

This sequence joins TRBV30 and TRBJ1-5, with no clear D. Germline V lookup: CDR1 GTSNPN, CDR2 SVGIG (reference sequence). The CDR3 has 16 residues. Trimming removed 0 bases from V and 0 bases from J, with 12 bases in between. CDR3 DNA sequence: TGTGCCTGGAGTGTAGCCTACGACACTAGCAATCAGCCCCAGCATTTT. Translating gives CAWSVAYDTSNQPQHF. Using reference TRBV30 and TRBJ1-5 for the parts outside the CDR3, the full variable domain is SQTIHQWPATLVQPVGSPLSLECTVEGTSNPNLYWYRQAAGRGLQLLFYSVGIGQISSEVPQNLSASRPQDRQFILSSKKLLLSDSGFYLCAWSVAYDTSNQPQHFGDGTRLSIL.

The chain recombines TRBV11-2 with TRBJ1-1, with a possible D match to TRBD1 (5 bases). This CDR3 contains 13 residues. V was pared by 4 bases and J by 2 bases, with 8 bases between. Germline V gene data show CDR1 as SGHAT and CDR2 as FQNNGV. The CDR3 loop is CASSSQGNTEAFF. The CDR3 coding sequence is TGTGCCAGCAGCTCCCAGGGTAACACTGAAGCTTTCTTT.

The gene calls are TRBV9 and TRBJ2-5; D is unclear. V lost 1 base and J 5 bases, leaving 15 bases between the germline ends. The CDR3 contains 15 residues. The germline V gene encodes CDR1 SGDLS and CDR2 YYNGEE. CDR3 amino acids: CASSVQQVPSETQYF. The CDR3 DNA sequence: TGTGCCAGCAGCGTACAGCAGGTCCCTTCGGAGACCCAGTACTTC.

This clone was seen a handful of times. In DNA, the CDR3 is TGTGCCACCAGCAGAGGAAGACGTTGGGGGGACACTGAAGCTTTCTTT. Translating gives CATSRGRRWGDTEAFF. The chain uses TRBV15 and TRBJ1-1, with TRBD1 as a possible D gene (5 bases). Looked up from germline, CDR1 is LNHNV and CDR2 is YYDKDF (reference sequence). CDR3 size: 16 residues. The V and J ends lost 1 base and 3 bases respectively, with 15 bases between them.

The CDR3 protein is CASSSGQGNGYTF. CDR3 DNA sequence: TGTGCCAGCAGCAGTGGACAGGGTAATGGCTACACCTTC. The chain employs TRBV21-1 and TRBJ1-2; the table's D call, TRBD1, was not checked against the DNA. TRBV21-1 is listed as a pseudogene. The CDR3 length is 13 residues.

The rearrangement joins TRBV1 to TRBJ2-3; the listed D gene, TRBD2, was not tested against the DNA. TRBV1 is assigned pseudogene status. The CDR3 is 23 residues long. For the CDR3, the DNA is TGCACCAGCAGCCAAGATCTTGTATCCAAACTAGCGGGAGTTAAGTTCAGCACAGATACGCAGTATTTT. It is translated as CTSSQDLVSKLAGVKFSTDTQYF.

In DNA, the CDR3 is TGTGCCACCAGATGGGCGCGAGGGACAACCCCCGGGGGGACGCAGTATTTT. Translation gives CATRWARGTTPGGTQYF. The rearrangement links TRBV24-1 to TRBJ2-3; perhaps TRBD2 as D (7 bases). This CDR3 spans 17 amino acids. V was shortened by 7 bases and J by 9 bases, with 28 bases between the two germline ends. The germline V gene has CDR1 KGHDR and CDR2 SFDVKD.

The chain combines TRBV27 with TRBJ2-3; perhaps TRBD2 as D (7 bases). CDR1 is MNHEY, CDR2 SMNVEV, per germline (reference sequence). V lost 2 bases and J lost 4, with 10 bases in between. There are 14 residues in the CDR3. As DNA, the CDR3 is TGTGCCAGCAGTTTAGGGGGGGCCCCAGATACGCAGTATTTT. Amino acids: CASSLGGAPDTQYF.

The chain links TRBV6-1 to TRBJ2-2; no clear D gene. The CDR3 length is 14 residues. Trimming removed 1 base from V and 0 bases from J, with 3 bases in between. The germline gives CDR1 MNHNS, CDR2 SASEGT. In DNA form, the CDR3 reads TGTGCCAGCAGTGAAGTAACGAACACCGGGGAGCTGTTTTTT. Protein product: CASSEVTNTGELFF.

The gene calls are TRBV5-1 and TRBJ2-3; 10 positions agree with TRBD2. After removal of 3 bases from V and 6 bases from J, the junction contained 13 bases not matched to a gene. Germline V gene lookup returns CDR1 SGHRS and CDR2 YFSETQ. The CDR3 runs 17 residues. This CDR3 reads CASSWTPSGGLSDTQYF. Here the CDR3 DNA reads TGCGCCAGCAGCTGGACCCCTAGCGGGGGATTATCCGATACGCAGTATTTT.

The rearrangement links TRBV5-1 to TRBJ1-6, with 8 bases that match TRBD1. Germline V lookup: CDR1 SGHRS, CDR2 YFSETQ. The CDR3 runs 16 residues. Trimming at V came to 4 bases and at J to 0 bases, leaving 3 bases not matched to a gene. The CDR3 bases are TGCGCCAGCAGCGGGGACAGGAGCTCCTATAATTCACCCCTCCACTTT. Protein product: CASSGDRSSYNSPLHF.

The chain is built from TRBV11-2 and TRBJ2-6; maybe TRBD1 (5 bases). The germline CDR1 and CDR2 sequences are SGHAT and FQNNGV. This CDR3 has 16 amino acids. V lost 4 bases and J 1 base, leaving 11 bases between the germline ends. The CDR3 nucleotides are TGTGCCAGCAGCTCACTAAAGGGGTCTGGGGCCAACGTCCTGACTTTC. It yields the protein CASSSLKGSGANVLTF. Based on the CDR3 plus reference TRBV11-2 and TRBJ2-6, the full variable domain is EAGVAQSPRYKIIEKRQSVAFWCNPISGHATLYWYQQILGQGPKLLIQFQNNGVVDDSQLPKDRFSAERLKGVDSTLKIQPAKLEDSAVYLCASSSLKGSGANVLTFGAGSRLTVL.

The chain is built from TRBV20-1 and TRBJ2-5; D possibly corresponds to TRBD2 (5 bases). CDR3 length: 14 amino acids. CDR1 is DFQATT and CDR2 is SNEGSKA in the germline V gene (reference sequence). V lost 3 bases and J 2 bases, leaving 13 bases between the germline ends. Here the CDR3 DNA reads TGCAGTGCTAGTCAAAGGAGAGGGCAAGAGACCCAGTACTTC. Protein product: CSASQRRGQETQYF.

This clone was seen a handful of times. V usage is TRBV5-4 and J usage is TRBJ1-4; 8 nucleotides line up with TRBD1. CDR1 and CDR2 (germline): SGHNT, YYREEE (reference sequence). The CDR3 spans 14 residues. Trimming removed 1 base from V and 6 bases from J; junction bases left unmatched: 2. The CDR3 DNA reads TGTGCCAGCAGCTTGAAGACAGGGGATGAAAAACTGTTTTTT. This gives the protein CASSLKTGDEKLFF. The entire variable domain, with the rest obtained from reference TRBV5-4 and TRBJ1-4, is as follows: ETGVTQSPTHLIKTRGQQVTLRCSSQSGHNTVSWYQQALGQGPQFIFQYYREEENGRGNFPPRFSGLQFPNYSSELNVNALELDDSALYLCASSLKTGDEKLFFGSGTQLSVL.

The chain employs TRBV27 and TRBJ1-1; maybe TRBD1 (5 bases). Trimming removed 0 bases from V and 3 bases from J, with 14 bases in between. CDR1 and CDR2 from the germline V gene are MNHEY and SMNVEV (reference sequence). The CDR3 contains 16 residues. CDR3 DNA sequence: TGTGCCAGCAGTTTATCGATCCCAGGGAGGTACACTGAAGCTTTCTTT. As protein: CASSLSIPGRYTEAFF.

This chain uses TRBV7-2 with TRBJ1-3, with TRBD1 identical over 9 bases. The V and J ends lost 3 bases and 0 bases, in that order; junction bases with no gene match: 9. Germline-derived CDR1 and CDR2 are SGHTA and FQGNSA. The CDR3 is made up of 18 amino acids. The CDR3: CASSFRQGGTSSGNTIYF. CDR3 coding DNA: TGTGCCAGCAGCTTTCGACAGGGGGGCACTTCCTCTGGAAACACCATATATTTT.